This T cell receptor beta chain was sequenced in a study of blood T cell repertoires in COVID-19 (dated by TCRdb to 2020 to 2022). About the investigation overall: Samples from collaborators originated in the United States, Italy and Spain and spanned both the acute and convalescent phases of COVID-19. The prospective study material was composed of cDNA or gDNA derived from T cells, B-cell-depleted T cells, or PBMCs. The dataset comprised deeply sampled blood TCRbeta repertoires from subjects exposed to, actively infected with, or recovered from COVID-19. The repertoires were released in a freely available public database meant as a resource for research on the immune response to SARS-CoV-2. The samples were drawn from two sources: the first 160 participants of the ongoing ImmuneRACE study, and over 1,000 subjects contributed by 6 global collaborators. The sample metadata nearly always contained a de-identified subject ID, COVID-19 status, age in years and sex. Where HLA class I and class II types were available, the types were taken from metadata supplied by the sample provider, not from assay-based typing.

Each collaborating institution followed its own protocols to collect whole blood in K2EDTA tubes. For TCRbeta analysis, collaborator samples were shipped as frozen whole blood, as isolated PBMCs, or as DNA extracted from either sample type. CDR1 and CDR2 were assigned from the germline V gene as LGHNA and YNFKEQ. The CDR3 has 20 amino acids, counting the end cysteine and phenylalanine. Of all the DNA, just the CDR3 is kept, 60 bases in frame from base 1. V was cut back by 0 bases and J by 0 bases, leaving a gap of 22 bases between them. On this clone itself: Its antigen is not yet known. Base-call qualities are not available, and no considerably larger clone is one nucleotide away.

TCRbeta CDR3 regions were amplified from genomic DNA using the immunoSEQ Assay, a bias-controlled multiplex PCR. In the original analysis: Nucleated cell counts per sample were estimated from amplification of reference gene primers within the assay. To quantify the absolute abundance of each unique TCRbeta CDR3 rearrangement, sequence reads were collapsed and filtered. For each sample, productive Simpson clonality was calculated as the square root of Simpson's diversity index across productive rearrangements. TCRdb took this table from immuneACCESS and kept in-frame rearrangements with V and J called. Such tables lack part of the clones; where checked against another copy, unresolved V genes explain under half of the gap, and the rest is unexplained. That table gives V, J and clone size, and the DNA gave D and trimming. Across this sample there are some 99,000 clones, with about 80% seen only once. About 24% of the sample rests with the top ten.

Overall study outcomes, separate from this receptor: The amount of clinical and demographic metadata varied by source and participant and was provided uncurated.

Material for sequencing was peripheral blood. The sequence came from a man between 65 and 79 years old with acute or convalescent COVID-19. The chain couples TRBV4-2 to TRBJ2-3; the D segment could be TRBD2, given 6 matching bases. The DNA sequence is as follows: TGTGCCAGCAGCCAAGATGACGGGGGATCATTCAGAACTAGCACAGATACGCAGTATTTT. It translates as CASSQDDGGSFRTSTDTQYF.